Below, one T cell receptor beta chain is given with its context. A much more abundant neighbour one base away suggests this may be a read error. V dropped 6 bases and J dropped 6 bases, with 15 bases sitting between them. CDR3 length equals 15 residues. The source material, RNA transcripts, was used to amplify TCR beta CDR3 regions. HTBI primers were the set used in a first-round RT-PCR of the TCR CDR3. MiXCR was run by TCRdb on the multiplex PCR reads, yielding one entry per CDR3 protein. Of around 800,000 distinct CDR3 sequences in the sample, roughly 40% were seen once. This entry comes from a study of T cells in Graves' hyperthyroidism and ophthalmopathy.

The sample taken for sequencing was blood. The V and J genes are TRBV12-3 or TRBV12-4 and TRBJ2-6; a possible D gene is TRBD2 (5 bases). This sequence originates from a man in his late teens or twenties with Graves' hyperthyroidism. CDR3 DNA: TGTGCCAGCAGCCCCTCCGGGGTTGAGGCCAACGTCCTGACTTTC. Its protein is CASSPSGVEANVLTF.